This T cell receptor (beta chain) was recovered during a study of OX40 agonist ivuxolimab in advanced cancers. Generated by immunoSEQ multiplex PCR, the TCRdb table keeps only in-frame clones and is missing some. The table lists 90,000 or so clones, around 90% of them singletons. The CDR3 contains 11 residues. Looked up from germline, CDR1 is GTSNPN and CDR2 is SVGIG (reference sequence). Trimming took off 1 base at V and 8 bases at J, with 5 bases between the two ends. The sequencing used CD4+ or CD8+ T cells sorted from blood, collected in a trial of the OX40 agonist ivuxolimab. The receptor's source is an adult with an advanced solid tumor such as melanoma, head and neck, liver or kidney cancer. The chain has TRBV30 and TRBJ1-4; D is ambiguous. This CDR3 is CAWSEGEKLFF. CDR3 coding DNA: TGTGCCTGGAGTGAGGGAGAAAAACTGTTTTTT.